Listed below are T cell receptor beta chains from one sample, sequenced in a study of shared clonotypes between healthy human individuals. Sequencing was performed with immunoSEQ multiplex PCR; in TCRdb, only in-frame clones are kept and a portion is missing. The table has 2 million to 3 million clones, around nine tenths seen once; the top ten hold around 0.14%. Sequencing was done on a sample of naive CD4+ T cells sorted from blood. The receptors were gathered from a man younger than 35 in good health. Each CDR3 is given with its conserved first and last residue. A D gene is named only where the DNA matches it firmly. The size field is filled for only some rows; it gives once, few, many or a size class.

D gene: NA
clone size: NA
V gene: TRBV4-3
J gene: TRBJ2-7
CDR3 length: 14
CDR3 DNA: TGCGCCAGCAGCCATTGGGACAAAGCCTACGAGCAGTACTTC
CDR3 protein: CASSHWDKAYEQYF

D gene: NA
clone size: NA
V gene: TRBV11-2
J gene: TRBJ2-3
CDR3 length: 14
CDR3 DNA: TGTGCCAGCAGCTTAGCTTTGGAAAGGGATACGCAGTATTTT
CDR3 protein: CASSLALERDTQYF

D gene: NA
clone size: NA
V gene: TRBV5-1
J gene: TRBJ2-1
CDR3 length: 15
CDR3 DNA: TGCGCCAGCAGCTTGGTACTGGCACAATACAATGAGCAGTTCTTC
CDR3 protein: CASSLVLAQYNEQFF

D gene: NA
clone size: NA
V gene: TRBV5-1
J gene: TRBJ1-2
CDR3 length: 13
CDR3 DNA: TGCGCCAGCAGCATGTCAGGTGGCTATGGCTACACCTTC
CDR3 protein: CASSMSGGYGYTF

D gene: TRBD2
clone size: NA
V gene: TRBV11-2
J gene: TRBJ2-3
CDR3 length: 18
CDR3 DNA: TGTGCCAGCAGCTTCCCCTCGGGGACTAGCGGGAGCACAGATACGCAGTATTTT
CDR3 protein: CASSFPSGTSGSTDTQYF

D gene: NA
clone size: NA
V gene: TRBV5-1
J gene: TRBJ1-3
CDR3 length: 15
CDR3 DNA: TGCGCCAGCAGCCGGCCAGTCGACTCTGGAAACACCATATATTTT
CDR3 protein: CASSRPVDSGNTIYF

D gene: NA
clone size: NA
V gene: TRBV6-6
J gene: TRBJ2-3
CDR3 length: 12
CDR3 DNA: TGTGCCAGCGAGCGGGTTAAAGATACGCAGTATTTT
CDR3 protein: CASERVKDTQYF

D gene: TRBD2
clone size: NA
V gene: TRBV18
J gene: TRBJ2-1
CDR3 length: 13
CDR3 DNA: TGTGCCAGCTCACCGGATGTTAGCGGGAGAGAGTTCTTC
CDR3 protein: CASSPDVSGREFF

D gene: NA
clone size: NA
V gene: TRBV6-5
J gene: TRBJ2-6
CDR3 length: 15
CDR3 DNA: TGTGCCAGCAGTACGGTCCCGGCCGGGGCCAACGTCCTGACTTTC
CDR3 protein: CASSTVPAGANVLTF

D gene: TRBD1
clone size: NA
V gene: TRBV19
J gene: TRBJ1-5
CDR3 length: 16
CDR3 DNA: TGTGCCAGTCGAGGGGACAGGGGAACGAGCAATCAGCCCCAGCATTTT
CDR3 protein: CASRGDRGTSNQPQHF

D gene: NA
clone size: NA
V gene: TRBV30
J gene: TRBJ1-2
CDR3 length: 11
CDR3 DNA: TGTGCCTGGAGTGTACTCGATGGCTACACCTTC
CDR3 protein: CAWSVLDGYTF

D gene: NA
clone size: NA
V gene: TRBV19
J gene: TRBJ1-2
CDR3 length: 14
CDR3 DNA: TGTGCCAGTAGTAGTCGGTCGGCAGGCTATGGCTACACCTTC
CDR3 protein: CASSSRSAGYGYTF

D gene: TRBD1
clone size: NA
V gene: TRBV7-3
J gene: TRBJ2-5
CDR3 length: 17
CDR3 DNA: TGTGCCAGCAGCTACAAGGACAGGCTGTGGGGACAAGAGACCCAGTACTTC
CDR3 protein: CASSYKDRLWGQETQYF

D gene: NA
clone size: NA
V gene: TRBV7-8
J gene: TRBJ2-7
CDR3 length: 14
CDR3 DNA: TGTGCCAGCAGCTTAAAGCTAGCCTCCTACGAGCAGTACTTC
CDR3 protein: CASSLKLASYEQYF

D gene: TRBD1
clone size: NA
V gene: TRBV19
J gene: TRBJ1-5
CDR3 length: 15
CDR3 DNA: TGTGGGAGTAGGAACAGGGGAGATAGCAATCAGCCCCAGCATTTT
CDR3 protein: CGSRNRGDSNQPQHF

D gene: TRBD1
clone size: NA
V gene: TRBV9
J gene: TRBJ2-3
CDR3 length: 15
CDR3 DNA: TGTGCCAGCAGCGTCGGACAGGGAACCACAGATACGCAGTATTTT
CDR3 protein: CASSVGQGTTDTQYF

D gene: TRBD1
clone size: once
V gene: TRBV9
J gene: TRBJ1-5
CDR3 length: 15
CDR3 DNA: TGTGCCAGCAGCGCCGGGACAGTCCTCAATCAGCCCCAGCATTTT
CDR3 protein: CASSAGTVLNQPQHF

D gene: NA
clone size: NA
V gene: TRBV12-1
J gene: TRBJ2-5
CDR3 length: 15
CDR3 DNA: TGTGCCAGCAGCTGGGGGACTAGCGATCAAGAGACCCAGTACTTC
CDR3 protein: CASSWGTSDQETQYF

D gene: TRBD1
clone size: NA
V gene: TRBV7-9
J gene: TRBJ2-7
CDR3 length: 13
CDR3 DNA: TGTGCCAGCTCCGGGACAGGGTTCGCCGAGCAGTACTTC
CDR3 protein: CASSGTGFAEQYF

D gene: NA
clone size: NA
V gene: TRBV6-6
J gene: TRBJ2-7
CDR3 length: 14
CDR3 DNA: TGTGCCAGCACTTTCGGACACCTCTCCTACGAGCAGTACTTC
CDR3 protein: CASTFGHLSYEQYF

D gene: TRBD1
clone size: NA
V gene: TRBV6-1
J gene: TRBJ2-5
CDR3 length: 14
CDR3 DNA: TGTGCCAGCAGTGCGACAGGGGGCGGGGAGACCCAGTACTTC
CDR3 protein: CASSATGGGETQYF

D gene: NA
clone size: NA
V gene: TRBV29-1
J gene: TRBJ2-7
CDR3 length: 13
CDR3 DNA: TGCAGCGTTGAAAGCGGGACAGGCTACGAGCAGTACTTC
CDR3 protein: CSVESGTGYEQYF

D gene: NA
clone size: NA
V gene: TRBV7-9
J gene: TRBJ1-2
CDR3 length: 16
CDR3 DNA: TGTGCCAGCAGATCAGTAGACGGGGGCCTGAGCTATGGCTACACCTTC
CDR3 protein: CASRSVDGGLSYGYTF

D gene: NA
clone size: NA
V gene: TRBV7-3
J gene: TRBJ2-2
CDR3 length: 18
CDR3 DNA: TGTGCCAGCAGCTTAACCATTTCTGGGACGCCGGGTTCCGGGGAGCTGTTTTTT
CDR3 protein: CASSLTISGTPGSGELFF

D gene: NA
clone size: NA
V gene: TRBV7-9
J gene: TRBJ1-2
CDR3 length: 14
CDR3 DNA: TGTGCCAGCAGCCTGTCGACGGAGGGGTCTGGCTACACCTTC
CDR3 protein: CASSLSTEGSGYTF

D gene: TRBD1
clone size: NA
V gene: TRBV7-8
J gene: TRBJ2-5
CDR3 length: 16
CDR3 DNA: TGTGCCAGCAGCTTAAATACCGGACAGGGGCGGGAGACCCAGTACTTC
CDR3 protein: CASSLNTGQGRETQYF

D gene: NA
clone size: NA
V gene: TRBV11-2
J gene: TRBJ2-3
CDR3 length: 16
CDR3 DNA: TGTGCCAGCAGCTCACAAGGGGGGTACGACACAGATACGCAGTATTTT
CDR3 protein: CASSSQGGYDTDTQYF

D gene: NA
clone size: NA
V gene: TRBV7-9
J gene: TRBJ2-2
CDR3 length: 15
CDR3 DNA: TGTGCCAGCAGCTTAGCGGTGACGGGTACCGGGGAGCTGTTTTTT
CDR3 protein: CASSLAVTGTGELFF

D gene: NA
clone size: NA
V gene: TRBV6-5
J gene: TRBJ2-7
CDR3 length: 16
CDR3 DNA: TGTGCCAGCAGTTACACCACCTGGGGGGCGACGTACGAGCAGTACTTC
CDR3 protein: CASSYTTWGATYEQYF

D gene: NA
clone size: NA
V gene: TRBV9
J gene: TRBJ1-4
CDR3 length: 15
CDR3 DNA: TGTGCCAGCAGCTCCGTGGGCGGGGCTAATGAAAAACTGTTTTTT
CDR3 protein: CASSSVGGANEKLFF

D gene: TRBD2
clone size: NA
V gene: TRBV7-2
J gene: TRBJ2-1
CDR3 length: 17
CDR3 DNA: TGTGCCAGCAGCTTAGCCATGGCGGGAGCCTCCTACAATGAGCAGTTCTTC
CDR3 protein: CASSLAMAGASYNEQFF

D gene: TRBD1
clone size: NA
V gene: TRBV6-4
J gene: TRBJ1-6
CDR3 length: 13
CDR3 DNA: TGTGCCGACACAGGGGGCGCGTATTCACCCCTCCACTTT
CDR3 protein: CADTGGAYSPLHF

D gene: TRBD1
clone size: NA
V gene: TRBV19
J gene: TRBJ1-6
CDR3 length: 15
CDR3 DNA: TGTGCCAGTAGTGCGACAGGGATAGAAAATTCACCCCTCCACTTT
CDR3 protein: CASSATGIENSPLHF

D gene: TRBD1
clone size: NA
V gene: TRBV30
J gene: TRBJ1-1
CDR3 length: 14
CDR3 DNA: TGTGCCTGGAGTGAACAGGGGAGAGGCACTGAAGCTTTCTTT
CDR3 protein: CAWSEQGRGTEAFF

D gene: TRBD2
clone size: NA
V gene: TRBV10-3
J gene: TRBJ2-3
CDR3 length: 15
CDR3 DNA: TGTGCCATCAGCCAACGACTAGCGGGAGCAGATACGCAGTATTTT
CDR3 protein: CAISQRLAGADTQYF

D gene: NA
clone size: once
V gene: TRBV15
J gene: TRBJ1-1
CDR3 length: 15
CDR3 DNA: TGTGCCACCAGCAGAGATTTTCCCCTCCCCACTGAAGCTTTCTTT
CDR3 protein: CATSRDFPLPTEAFF

D gene: TRBD1
clone size: NA
V gene: TRBV6-4
J gene: TRBJ2-7
CDR3 length: 15
CDR3 DNA: TGTGCCAGCAGTGTAGAACCGACAGGGGCCTACGAGCAGTACTTC
CDR3 protein: CASSVEPTGAYEQYF

D gene: TRBD1
clone size: NA
V gene: TRBV5-4
J gene: TRBJ1-2
CDR3 length: 16
CDR3 DNA: TGTGCCAGCAGCTCCGGACAGGGGGCGCTCGGCTATGGCTACACCTTC
CDR3 protein: CASSSGQGALGYGYTF

D gene: TRBD1
clone size: NA
V gene: TRBV15
J gene: TRBJ2-7
CDR3 length: 15
CDR3 DNA: TGTGCCACCAGCGCGAGGACAGGGGGCCGGTACGAGCAGTACTTC
CDR3 protein: CATSARTGGRYEQYF

D gene: TRBD2
clone size: NA
V gene: TRBV4-3
J gene: TRBJ2-1
CDR3 length: 17
CDR3 DNA: TGCGCCAGCAGCCAAGATCCCCCTAGCGGGAGCCGCAATGAGCAGTTCTTC
CDR3 protein: CASSQDPPSGSRNEQFF

D gene: TRBD1
clone size: NA
V gene: TRBV19
J gene: TRBJ1-5
CDR3 length: 14
CDR3 DNA: TGTGCCAGCAGGAACAGGGGGCTAGGACAGCCCCAGCATTTT
CDR3 protein: CASRNRGLGQPQHF

D gene: TRBD1
clone size: NA
V gene: TRBV7-8
J gene: TRBJ2-7
CDR3 length: 15
CDR3 DNA: TGTGCCAGCAGCAAGTCTACGGGACAGACCTACGAGCAGTACTTC
CDR3 protein: CASSKSTGQTYEQYF

D gene: NA
clone size: once
V gene: TRBV6-1
J gene: TRBJ1-1
CDR3 length: 14
CDR3 DNA: TGTGCCAGCAGCCGAATAGAGGGGAACACTGAAGCTTTCTTT
CDR3 protein: CASSRIEGNTEAFF

D gene: TRBD1
clone size: NA
V gene: TRBV9
J gene: TRBJ2-7
CDR3 length: 15
CDR3 DNA: TGTGCCAGCAGCGTAGCGGGACAGTCTCCCTACGAGCAGTACTTC
CDR3 protein: CASSVAGQSPYEQYF